These 11 T cell receptor beta chains were sequenced from one sample in a study of shared clonotypes between healthy human individuals (dated by TCRdb to 2020 to 2021). To prepare the library, the immunoSEQ multiplex PCR assay was applied. TCRdb took over this immuneACCESS table, retaining in-frame rearrangements with V and J assigned. Such tables are incomplete; in checked studies, under half of the missing clones stem from an unresolved V gene, and the remainder is unexplained. This sample lists about 2 million clones; approximately 95% were detected once. 1% to 1.5% of the sample is taken by the ten largest. CD8 naive samples were obtained by positive selection for CCR7 among CD45RO-negative cells, yielding a CD45RA+CCR7+ population from which TemRA cells were excluded. Sequencing used naive CD8+ T cells sorted from blood. Reading the label with the study, this specimen's cell subset or site is: CD45RA+CCR7+. These receptors all come from a man younger than 35 in good health.

This clone showed up just once. This sequence joins TRBV10-3 and TRBJ2-7; no definite D call. The CDR3 length is 13 residues. Germline V CDR1 and CDR2: ENHRY, SYGVKD. The V end was cut by 7 bases, the J end by 3 bases, with 13 bases between. CDR3 loop: CAIKTDGFYEQYF. The CDR3 bases are TGTGCCATCAAAACGGACGGTTTCTACGAGCAGTACTTC.

This rearrangement joins TRBV7-9 to TRBJ1-5; D is possibly TRBD1 (5 bases). This CDR3 spans 17 amino acids. Looked up from germline, CDR1 is SEHNR and CDR2 is FQNEAQ (reference sequence). Trimming took 5 bases from V and 2 from J, leaving 19 bases between them. The DNA for the CDR3 is TGTGCCAGCAGCGAAGGGGACGGGCTAGCTGGCAATCAGCCCCAGCATTTT. This sequence encodes CASSEGDGLAGNQPQHF.

V gene TRBV9 combines with J gene TRBJ2-7; 10 bases agree with TRBD1. Germline CDR1 SGDLS, CDR2 YYNGEE. Unmatched junction bases numbered 8, after V lost 3 bases and J lost 5 bases. The CDR3 has 15 amino acids. This CDR3 reads CASSGSGTGADEQYF. In DNA form, the CDR3 reads TGTGCCAGCAGCGGTTCCGGGACAGGGGCTGACGAGCAGTACTTC.

The chain combines TRBV11-2 with TRBJ2-7; D is possibly TRBD1 (6 bases). CDR1 is SGHAT, CDR2 FQNNGV, per germline. This CDR3 contains 14 residues. Trimming pared 7 bases from V and 2 bases from J, leaving 15 bases between. CDR3 loop: CASTSAGETYEQYF. The CDR3 DNA follows: TGTGCCAGCACCTCGGCAGGGGAGACCTACGAGCAGTACTTC.

This clone was seen once. V and J are TRBV7-2 and TRBJ2-7; tentative D call: TRBD2 (5 bases). Trimming cost V 1 base and J 2 bases, with 12 bases left between them. Germline lookup yields CDR1 SGHTA and CDR2 FQGNSA. The CDR3 loop spans 15 amino acids. CDR3 residues: CASSLEDSSPYEQYF. The CDR3, as DNA: TGTGCCAGCAGCTTAGAGGACTCTTCTCCCTACGAGCAGTACTTC.

V and J are TRBV7-9 and TRBJ2-7; TRBD1 is a possible D gene (5 bases). The germline V gene has CDR1 SEHNR and CDR2 FQNEAQ (reference sequence). The CDR3 sequence is 13 residues long. V was clipped by 3 bases and J by 6 bases, with 12 bases between them. The CDR3 region has the DNA TGTGCCAGCAGCTTTAGCAGGGCCCCCGAGCAGTACTTC. Translated: CASSFSRAPEQYF.

Notes on this clone: Other DNA sequences from this sample encode an identical CDR3 as well. J is TRBJ2-5 and V is TRBV7-9; D remains unclear. The CDR3 contains 10 residues. The V end lost 5 bases, the J end lost 5 bases, and 3 bases lay between the germline ends. Germline-derived CDR1 and CDR2 are SEHNR and FQNEAQ (reference sequence). CDR3 nucleotides: TGTGCCAGCAGCGGGGAGACCCAGTACTTC. It specifies CASSGETQYF.

The chain joins TRBV2 to TRBJ2-1; 12 nucleotides line up with TRBD2. Germline V lookup: CDR1 SNHLY, CDR2 FYNNEI. After removal of 3 bases from V and 4 bases from J, the junction contained 4 bases not matched to a gene. This CDR3 is 16 amino acids long. For the CDR3, the DNA is TGTGCCAGCAGTGACACCGGGACTAGCGGGTACAATGAGCAGTTCTTC. Translation: CASSDTGTSGYNEQFF.

A word on this clone: This specimen includes other DNA sequences encoding the same CDR3. The chain employs TRBV6-6 and TRBJ2-5; TRBD2 agrees at 8 bases. After removal of 2 bases from V and 3 bases from J, the junction contained 2 bases not matched to a gene. This CDR3 region has 14 residues. Germline lookup yields CDR1 MNHNY and CDR2 SVGAGI (reference sequence). Here the CDR3 DNA reads TGTGCCAGCAGTTACGGACTAGCTGAAGAGACCCAGTACTTC. Its protein product is CASSYGLAEETQYF.

This clone has just one count. CDR3 coding DNA: TGCGCCAGCAGCCAAGACCCCGATCGGGGACTAGCGGCGAATGAGCAGTTCTTC. It codes for CASSQDPDRGLAANEQFF. The chain combines TRBV4-1 with TRBJ2-1; 11 nucleotides align to TRBD2. Germline assignment: CDR1 MGHRA and CDR2 YSYEKL. The V gene end was trimmed by 0 bases and the J gene end by 7 bases; junction bases not matched to a gene: 11. The length of the CDR3 is 18 residues.

Notes on this clone: A read error may produce the germline difference seen at one junction end. The rearrangement joins TRBV7-7 to TRBJ2-1; TRBD1 matches at 7 bases. The CDR3 has 15 amino acids. Germline V CDR1 and CDR2: SSHAT, FNYEAQ (reference sequence). The CDR3 DNA reads TGTGCTAGCAGCTTAAGTCCCGGGACAGACAATGAGCAGTTCTTC. This gives the protein CASSLSPGTDNEQFF.